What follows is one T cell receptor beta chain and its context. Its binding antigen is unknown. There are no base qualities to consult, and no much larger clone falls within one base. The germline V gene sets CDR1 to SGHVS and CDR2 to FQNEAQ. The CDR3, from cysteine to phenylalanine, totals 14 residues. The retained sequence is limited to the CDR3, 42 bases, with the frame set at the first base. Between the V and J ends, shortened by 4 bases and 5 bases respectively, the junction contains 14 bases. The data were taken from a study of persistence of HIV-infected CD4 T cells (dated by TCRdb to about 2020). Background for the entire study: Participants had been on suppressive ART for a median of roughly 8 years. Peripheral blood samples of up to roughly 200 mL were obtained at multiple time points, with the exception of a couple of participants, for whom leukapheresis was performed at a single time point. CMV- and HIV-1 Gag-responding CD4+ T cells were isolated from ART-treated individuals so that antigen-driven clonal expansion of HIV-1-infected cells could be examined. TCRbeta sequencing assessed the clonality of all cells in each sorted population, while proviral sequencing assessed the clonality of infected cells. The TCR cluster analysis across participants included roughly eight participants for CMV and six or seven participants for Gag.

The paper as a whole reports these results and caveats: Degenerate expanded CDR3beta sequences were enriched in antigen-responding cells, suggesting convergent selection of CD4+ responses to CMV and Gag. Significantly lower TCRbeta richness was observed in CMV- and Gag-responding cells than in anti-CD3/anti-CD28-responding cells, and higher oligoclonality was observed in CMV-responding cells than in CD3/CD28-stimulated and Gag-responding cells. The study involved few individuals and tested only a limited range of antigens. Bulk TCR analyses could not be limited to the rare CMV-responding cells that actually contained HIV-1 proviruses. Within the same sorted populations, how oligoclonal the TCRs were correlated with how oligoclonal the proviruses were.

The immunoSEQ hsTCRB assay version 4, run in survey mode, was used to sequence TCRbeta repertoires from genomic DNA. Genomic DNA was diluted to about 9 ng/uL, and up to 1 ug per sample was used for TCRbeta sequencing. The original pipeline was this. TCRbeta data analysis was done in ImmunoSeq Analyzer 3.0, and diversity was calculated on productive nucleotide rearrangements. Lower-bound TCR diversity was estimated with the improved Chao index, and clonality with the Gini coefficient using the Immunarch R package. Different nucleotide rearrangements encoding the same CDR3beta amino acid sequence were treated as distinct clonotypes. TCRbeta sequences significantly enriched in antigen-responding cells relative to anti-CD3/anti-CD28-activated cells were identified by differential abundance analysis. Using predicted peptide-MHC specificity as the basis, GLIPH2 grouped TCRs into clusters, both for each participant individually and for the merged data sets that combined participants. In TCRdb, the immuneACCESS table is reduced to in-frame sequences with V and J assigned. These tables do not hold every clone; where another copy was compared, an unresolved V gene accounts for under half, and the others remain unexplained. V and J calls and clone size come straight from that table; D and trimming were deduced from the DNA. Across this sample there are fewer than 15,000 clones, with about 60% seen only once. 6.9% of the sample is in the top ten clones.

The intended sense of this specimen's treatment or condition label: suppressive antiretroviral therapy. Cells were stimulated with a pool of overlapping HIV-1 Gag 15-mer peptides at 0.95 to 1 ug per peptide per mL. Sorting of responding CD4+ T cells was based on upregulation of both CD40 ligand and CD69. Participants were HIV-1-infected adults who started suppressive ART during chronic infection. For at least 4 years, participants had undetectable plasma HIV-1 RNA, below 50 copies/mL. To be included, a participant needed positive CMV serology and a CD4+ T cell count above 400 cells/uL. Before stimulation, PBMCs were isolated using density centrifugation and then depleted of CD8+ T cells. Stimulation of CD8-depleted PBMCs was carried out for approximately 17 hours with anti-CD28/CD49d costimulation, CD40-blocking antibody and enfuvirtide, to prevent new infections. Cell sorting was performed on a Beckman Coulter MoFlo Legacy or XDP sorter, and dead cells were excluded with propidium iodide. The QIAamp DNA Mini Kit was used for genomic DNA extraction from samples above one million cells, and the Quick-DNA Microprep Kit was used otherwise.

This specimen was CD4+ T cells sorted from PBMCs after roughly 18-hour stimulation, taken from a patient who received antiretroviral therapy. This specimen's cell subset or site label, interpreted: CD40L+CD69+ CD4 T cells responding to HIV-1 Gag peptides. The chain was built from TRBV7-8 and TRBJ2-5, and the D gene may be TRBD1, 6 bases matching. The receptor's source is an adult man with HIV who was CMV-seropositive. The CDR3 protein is CASSYRVSVETQYF. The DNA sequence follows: TGTGCCAGCAGCTACAGGGTTAGCGTGGAGACCCAGTACTTC.